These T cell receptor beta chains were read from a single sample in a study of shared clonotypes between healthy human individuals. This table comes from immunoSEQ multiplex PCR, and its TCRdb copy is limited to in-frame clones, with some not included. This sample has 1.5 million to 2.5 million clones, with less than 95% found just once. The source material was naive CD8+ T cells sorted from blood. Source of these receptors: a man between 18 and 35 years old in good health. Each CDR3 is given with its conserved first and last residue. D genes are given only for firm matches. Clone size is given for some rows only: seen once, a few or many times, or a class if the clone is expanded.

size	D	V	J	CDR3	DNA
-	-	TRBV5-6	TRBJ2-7	CASSETDSYEQYF	TGTGCCAGCAGTGAGACAGACTCCTACGAGCAGTACTTC
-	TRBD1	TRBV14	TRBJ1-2	CASSQDGEGALFDGYTF	TGTGCCAGCAGCCAAGATGGGGAGGGGGCGCTTTTTGATGGCTACACCTTC
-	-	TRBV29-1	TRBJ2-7	CSVGQHYEQYF	TGCAGCGTTGGACAACACTACGAGCAGTACTTC
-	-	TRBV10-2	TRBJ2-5	CASISPADQETQYF	TGCGCCAGCATATCCCCAGCGGACCAAGAGACCCAGTACTTC
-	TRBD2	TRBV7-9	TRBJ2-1	CASSQTSGRAQYNEQFF	TGTGCCAGCAGCCAGACTAGCGGGAGGGCTCAGTACAATGAGCAGTTCTTC
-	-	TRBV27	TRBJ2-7	CASSQNGARRQYF	TGTGCCAGCAGCCAAAACGGGGCTAGAAGGCAGTACTTC
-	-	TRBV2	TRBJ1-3	CASSEGGESVGNTIYF	TGTGCCAGCAGTGAAGGCGGGGAGTCTGTCGGAAACACCATATATTTT
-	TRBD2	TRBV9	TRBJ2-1	CASGGGRVSNEQFF	TGTGCCAGCGGCGGGGGGAGGGTAAGCAATGAGCAGTTCTTC
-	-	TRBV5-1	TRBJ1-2	CASSLGGYNYGYTF	TGCGCCAGCAGCTTGGGGGGATACAACTATGGCTACACCTTC
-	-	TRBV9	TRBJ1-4	CASSESSGDEKLFF	TGTGCCAGCAGCGAGTCCTCCGGGGATGAAAAACTGTTTTTT
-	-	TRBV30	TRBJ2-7	CAWTPVEGAGEQYF	TGTGCCTGGACTCCGGTCGAGGGCGCAGGGGAGCAGTACTTC
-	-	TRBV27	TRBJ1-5	CASSLGPGVQQPQHF	TGTGCCAGCAGTTTAGGGCCAGGGGTGCAACAGCCCCAGCATTTT
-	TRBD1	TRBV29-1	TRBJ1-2	CSVPTGLSGYTF	TGCAGCGTTCCGACAGGGCTGTCCGGCTACACCTTC
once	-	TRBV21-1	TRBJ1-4	CASSKDRDATNEKLFF	TGTGCCAGCAGCAAAGACCGGGACGCAACTAATGAAAAACTGTTTTTT
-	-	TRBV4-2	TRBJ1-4	CASSQGTSLVNEKLFF	TGTGCCAGCAGCCAAGGAACTTCCCTAGTTAATGAAAAACTGTTTTTT
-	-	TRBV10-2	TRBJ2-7	CASTSDEIYEQYF	TGCGCCAGCACCTCGGACGAGATCTACGAGCAGTACTTC